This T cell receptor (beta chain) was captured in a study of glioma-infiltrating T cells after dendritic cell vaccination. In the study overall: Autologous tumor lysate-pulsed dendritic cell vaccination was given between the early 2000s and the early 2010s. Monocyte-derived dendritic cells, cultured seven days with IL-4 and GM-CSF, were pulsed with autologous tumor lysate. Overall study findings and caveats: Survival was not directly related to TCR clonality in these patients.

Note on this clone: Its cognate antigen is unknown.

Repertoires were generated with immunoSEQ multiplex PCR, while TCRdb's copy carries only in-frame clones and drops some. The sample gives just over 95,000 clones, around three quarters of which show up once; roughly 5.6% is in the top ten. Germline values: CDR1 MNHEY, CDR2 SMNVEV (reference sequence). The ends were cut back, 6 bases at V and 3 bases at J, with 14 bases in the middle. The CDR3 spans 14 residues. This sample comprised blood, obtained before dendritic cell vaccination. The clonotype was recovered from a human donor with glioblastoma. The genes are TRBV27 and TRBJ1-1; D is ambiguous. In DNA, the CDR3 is TGTGCCAGCAGCCTAAACCGGGAGGACACTGAAGCTTTCTTT. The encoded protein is CASSLNREDTEAFF.